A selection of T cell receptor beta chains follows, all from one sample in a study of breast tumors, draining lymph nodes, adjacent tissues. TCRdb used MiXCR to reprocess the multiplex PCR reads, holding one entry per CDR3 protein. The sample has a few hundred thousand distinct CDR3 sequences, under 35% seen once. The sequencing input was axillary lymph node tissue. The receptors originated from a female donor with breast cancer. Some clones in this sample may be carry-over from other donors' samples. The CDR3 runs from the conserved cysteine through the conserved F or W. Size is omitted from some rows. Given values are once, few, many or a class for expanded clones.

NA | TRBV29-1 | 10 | CSVMTVEAFF
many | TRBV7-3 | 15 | CASSPVGDGLNEQFF
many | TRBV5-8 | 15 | CASTRVVGVVYEQYF
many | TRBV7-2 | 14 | CASSLHVKDNEQFF
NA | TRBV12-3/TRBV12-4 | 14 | CASSLVGVGNTIYF
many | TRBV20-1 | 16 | CSARGTDLFSGNTIYF
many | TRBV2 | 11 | CASSVGSPQHF
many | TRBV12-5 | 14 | CASGLVQWNSPLHF
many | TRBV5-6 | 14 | CASSLVGVNSPLHF
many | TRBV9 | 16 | CASSVGGSGNTGELFF
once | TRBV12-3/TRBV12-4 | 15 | CAGSLFGGLPNEQFF
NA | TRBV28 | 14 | CASFSGTGANEQYF
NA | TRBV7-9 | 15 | CASSLEVPGQYGYPF
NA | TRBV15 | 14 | CATSRDWHSYEQYF
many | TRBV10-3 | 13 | CAMEDRENQPQHF